One T cell receptor beta chain is described in this entry. Its target is not known. The CDR3 has 12 residues. Trimming removed 6 bases at V and 10 bases at J, with 13 bases between. Germline V gene sequence: CDR1 SGHAT, CDR2 FQNNGV. Assay used: immunoSEQ multiplex PCR; TCRdb lists only in-frame clones, some missing. The sample contains under 150,000 clones, 70% to 90% of which appear only once. The record originates from a study of T cell responses to AZD1222 COVID-19 vaccine. Study-wide findings and caveats: White British donors predominated, females outnumbered males, and clonal diversity was possibly underestimated. Baseline serology detected seropositivity in only 5 to 7 AZD1222 recipients. With dominance at 160-218 and 743-854, vaccine-associated CD4 TCRs spanned spike.

The chain couples TRBV11-2 to TRBJ2-1; the D is unclear. Sequencing used peripheral blood, obtained 28 days after the second dose of the MenACWY control vaccine. The sequence was collected from an adult who received the MenACWY meningococcal vaccine as a control. The CDR3 protein is CASSVYLGEQFF. In DNA form, the CDR3 reads TGTGCCAGCAGTGTTTACTTAGGAGAGCAGTTCTTC.